The 21 T cell receptor beta chains presented below share a single source sample, sequenced in a study of shared clonotypes between healthy human individuals. Terminally differentiated effector memory CD45RA+ cells were excluded from the naive CD8 cells, which were CD45RO-negative and positively selected for CCR7. The method was immunoSEQ multiplex PCR; TCRdb's version includes in-frame clones alone and lacks a portion of them. The top ten hold about 0.11% of the sample, which has 450,000 to 700,000 clones, roughly 96% seen once. The specimen was naive CD8+ T cells sorted from blood. These receptors were obtained from a woman in her 30s in good health.

This chain connects TRBV19 to TRBJ1-4; 12 bases map to TRBD1. Germline lookup yields CDR1 LNHDA and CDR2 SQIVND (reference sequence). J lost 2 bases, V lost 4 bases, and 11 bases had no gene match. The CDR3 length is 19 residues. CDR3 coding DNA: TGTGCCAGTAGTAACGGGACAGGGGGCGACTGGTTGACTAATGAAAAACTGTTTTTT. It yields the protein CASSNGTGGDWLTNEKLFF.

The chain is built from TRBV27 and TRBJ2-7, with a tentative D call TRBD2 (5 bases). The CDR3 is made up of 14 amino acids. The ends were cut back, 2 bases at V and 6 bases at J, with 14 bases in the middle. Germline assignment: CDR1 MNHEY and CDR2 SMNVEV (reference sequence). The CDR3 region is CASSLVRKGGEQYF. The DNA for the CDR3 is TGTGCCAGCAGTTTAGTTAGGAAAGGAGGCGAGCAGTACTTC.

This clone was recorded a few times. This chain uses TRBV30 with TRBJ1-2, with D possibly TRBD1 on 5 matching bases. CDR3 length: 16 amino acids. V lost 2 bases and J lost 7, with 23 bases in between. Germline V lookup: CDR1 GTSNPN, CDR2 SVGIG (reference sequence). CDR3: CAWSPSLAGRGGGYTF. The CDR3 nucleotides are TGTGCCTGGAGTCCATCCCTGGCTGGAAGGGGAGGTGGCTACACCTTC.

This clone was detected only a few times. The chain combines TRBV6-6 with TRBJ1-1; unclear D gene. The CDR3 is 14 amino acids. Germline V lookup: CDR1 MNHNY, CDR2 SVGAGI (reference sequence). V shed 0 bases and J shed 5 bases, with 10 bases lying between them. CDR3 protein: CASSYSTELTEAFF. The CDR3 region has the DNA TGTGCCAGCAGTTACTCGACGGAACTAACTGAAGCTTTCTTT.

The CDR3 spells CASSLGGEYMFYEQYF. In nucleotides, the CDR3 is TGTGCCAGCAGCTTGGGTGGAGAGTATATGTTCTACGAGCAGTACTTC. The chain carries TRBV5-6 and TRBJ2-7; D is unclear. Trimming removed 0 bases from V and 3 bases from J, with 16 bases in between. Germline CDR1 reads SGHDT; CDR2 reads YYEEEE. The CDR3 consists of 16 residues.

This chain uses TRBV14 with TRBJ1-1, with a possible D match to TRBD1 (6 bases). From germline, CDR1 is SGHDN and CDR2 FVKESK. The V gene lost 8 bases and the J gene lost 5 bases, with 24 bases spanning the gap. The CDR3 covers 16 residues. CDR3 residues: CASSRRGALRATEAFF. CDR3 nucleotide sequence: TGTGCCAGCTCTCGAAGGGGGGCGCTGAGGGCGACTGAAGCTTTCTTT.

The chain joins TRBV7-8 to TRBJ2-1; no clear D. V was clipped by 0 bases and J by 2 bases, with 14 bases between them. The CDR3 length is 17 residues. Germline V gives CDR1 SGHVS, CDR2 FQNEAQ. CDR3 bases: TGTGCCAGCAGCTTAGCGGTCGGCTCCCTGACCTACAATGAGCAGTTCTTC. As protein: CASSLAVGSLTYNEQFF.

The CDR3 region is CASSRGAPFSGNTIYF. The CDR3 DNA reads as TGTGCCAGCAGCCGGGGGGCTCCCTTCTCTGGAAACACCATATATTTT. The chain uses TRBV5-6 and TRBJ1-3, with TRBD1 as a possible D gene (6 bases). The CDR3 contains 16 residues. Trimming pared 4 bases from V and 0 bases from J, leaving 14 bases between. The V gene's germline CDR1 is SGHDT and CDR2 YYEEEE.

As DNA, the CDR3 is TGTGCCAGCAGGGGGACAGACCCATATAGCAATCAGCCCCAGCATTTT. This translates into CASRGTDPYSNQPQHF. V and J are TRBV21-1 and TRBJ1-5; the listed D gene, TRBD1, was not tested against the DNA. TRBV21-1 is an annotated pseudogene. This CDR3 is built from 16 residues.

This sequence joins TRBV27 and TRBJ2-3; D is uncertain. V dropped 5 bases and J dropped 6 bases, with 15 bases sitting between them. CDR3 length equals 14 residues. The germline gives CDR1 MNHEY, CDR2 SMNVEV (reference sequence). The CDR3 DNA sequence: TGTGCCAGCAGTCCCTGGCAGGCCGGCGATACGCAGTATTTT. Encoded protein: CASSPWQAGDTQYF.

The table lists this clone with a count of one. The gene calls are TRBV6-5 and TRBJ2-7; 7 bases match TRBD2. The CDR3 totals 13 residues. Germline CDR1 and CDR2: MNHEY and SVGAGI. Trimming at V came to 5 bases and at J to 2 bases, leaving 3 bases not matched to a gene. CDR3 coding DNA: TGTGCCAGCAGTATTGGACTAGCCTACGAGCAGTACTTC. Translation: CASSIGLAYEQYF.

The chain is built from TRBV28 and TRBJ1-4; unclear D gene. The V end was cut by 6 bases, the J end by 8 bases, with 16 bases between. This CDR3 contains 14 residues. Germline V gene sequence: CDR1 MDHEN, CDR2 SYDVKM. The CDR3 sequence: CASSQTDRFEKLFF. In DNA form, the CDR3 reads TGTGCCAGCAGCCAGACTGATAGATTCGAAAAACTGTTTTTT.

V gene TRBV7-9 combines with J gene TRBJ2-3; TRBD1 agrees at 10 bases. The CDR3 spans 16 residues. Per germline, CDR1 SEHNR and CDR2 FQNEAQ (reference sequence). Trimming cost V 1 base and J 5 bases; bases outside gene matches: 6. The CDR3 nucleotides read TGTGCCAGCAGCTTAGGGACAGGGGGTCGGATAGATACGCAGTATTTT. Residues: CASSLGTGGRIDTQYF.

This chain joins TRBV7-9 and TRBJ2-7; 7 nucleotides agree with TRBD2. J gave up 3 bases and V 5 bases, and 7 bases lay outside the gene matches. The CDR3 loop spans 14 amino acids. Looked up from germline, CDR1 is SEHNR and CDR2 is FQNEAQ (reference sequence). The CDR3 nucleotides read TGTGCCAGCAGCCCCAAAGGGAGGGTCTACGAGCAGTACTTC. Its protein is CASSPKGRVYEQYF. Filled out from reference TRBV7-9 and TRBJ2-7, the complete variable domain reads DTGVSQNPRHKITKRGQNVTFRCDPISEHNRLYWYRQTLGQGPEFLTYFQNEAQLEKSRLLSDRFSAERPKGSFSTLEIQRTEQGDSAMYLCASSPKGRVYEQYFGPGTRLTVT.

The chain uses TRBV7-2 and TRBJ2-1, with TRBD2 matching over 8 bases. CDR1 is SGHTA, CDR2 FQGNSA, per germline. V shed 5 bases, J shed 6 bases, and the junction held 6 bases outside the gene matches. This CDR3 contains 14 residues. Written as DNA, the CDR3 is TGTGCCAGCAGCCGAAACGGACTAGCCAATGAGCAGTTCTTC. This gives the protein CASSRNGLANEQFF.

The chain has TRBV11-2 and TRBJ2-5, with a tentative D call TRBD1 (7 bases). CDR3 length: 15 amino acids. Germline loops: CDR1 SGHAT, CDR2 FQNNGV. Trimming took off 4 bases at V and 5 bases at J, with 17 bases between the two ends. CDR3 coding DNA: TGTGCCAGCAGCTCCCGACAGGGACTGGGGGAGACCCAGTACTTC. Protein product: CASSSRQGLGETQYF.

This chain connects TRBV7-9 to TRBJ1-5; 8 bases fit TRBD1. This CDR3 comprises 18 residues. Losses at the gene ends were 1 base for V and 0 bases for J; bases not matched to a gene: 8. From germline, CDR1 is SEHNR and CDR2 FQNEAQ (reference sequence). CDR3 coding DNA: TGTGCCAGCAGCTTAGGCCGGACAGGGACGATTAGCAATCAGCCCCAGCATTTT. Translating it yields CASSLGRTGTISNQPQHF. Full variable domain (outside the CDR3, taken from reference TRBV7-9 and TRBJ1-5): DTGVSQNPRHKITKRGQNVTFRCDPISEHNRLYWYRQTLGQGPEFLTYFQNEAQLEKSRLLSDRFSAERPKGSFSTLEIQRTEQGDSAMYLCASSLGRTGTISNQPQHFGDGTRLSIL.

The V gene is TRBV27, the J gene TRBJ1-1; D not resolved. Deletions cut 7 bases from V and 0 bases from J, with 15 bases between. The CDR3 runs 15 residues. CDR1 is MNHEY and CDR2 is SMNVEV in the germline V gene (reference sequence). The CDR3 is CASTLGSGMNTEAFF. CDR3 nucleotides: TGTGCCAGCACTTTGGGGTCGGGGATGAACACTGAAGCTTTCTTT.

This chain connects TRBV5-5 to TRBJ1-2; 9 bases are a match to TRBD1. The CDR3 contains 14 residues. V dropped 1 base and J dropped 7; count of bases not matched to a gene: 5. Germline-derived CDR1 and CDR2 are SGHKS and YYEKEE (reference sequence). The CDR3 reads CASSLIQGAPGYTF. CDR3 in DNA: TGTGCCAGCAGCTTGATACAGGGGGCGCCTGGCTACACCTTC.

The chain links TRBV5-8 to TRBJ1-2; D gene ambiguous. The CDR3 contains 13 residues. V lost 0 bases to trimming and J lost 4 bases, with 7 bases between them. Germline loops: CDR1 SGHTS, CDR2 YDEGEE. The CDR3 coding sequence is TGTGCCAGCAGCTTGGTTGTAAGCTATGGCTACACCTTC. Translating gives CASSLVVSYGYTF.

V is TRBV2 and J is TRBJ2-2; 7 nucleotides agree with TRBD2. This CDR3 has 17 amino acids. The V gene end was trimmed by 5 bases and the J gene end by 0 bases; junction bases not matched to a gene: 9. Germline values: CDR1 SNHLY, CDR2 FYNNEI. The DNA of the CDR3 is TGTGCCAGCAGTAGATTTCCTAGCGGAACGAACACCGGGGAGCTGTTTTTT. Its translation: CASSRFPSGTNTGELFF.